The 24 T cell receptor beta chains below all came from one sample that was sequenced in a study of blood T cell repertoires in COVID-19. TCRdb keeps only in-frame clones here, not all; method: immunoSEQ multiplex PCR. Found here are approximately 530,000 clones, approximately 91% of them singletons; the top ten hold roughly 8%. Sequenced: peripheral blood. The receptors derive from a woman between 50 and 59 years old with COVID-19, enrolled during active disease.

This clone was seen many times. V usage is TRBV4-2 and J usage is TRBJ1-1; D possibly corresponds to TRBD1 (5 bases). The length of the CDR3 is 14 residues. In germline, CDR1 is LGHNA, CDR2 YNFKEQ. Trimming took off 1 base at V and 1 base at J, with 7 bases between the two ends. The CDR3 coding sequence is TGTGCCAGCAGCCAAGCGCAGGGGAACACTGAAGCTTTCTTT. This codes for CASSQAQGNTEAFF.

The V and J genes are TRBV13 and TRBJ2-5, with 10 nucleotides matching TRBD2. There are 13 residues in the CDR3. Looked up from germline, CDR1 is PRHDT and CDR2 is FYEKMQ (reference sequence). V lost 5 bases and J lost 5; bases outside the gene matches: 2. CDR3 bases: TGTGCCAGCAGCATTAGCGGGGGGGAGACCCAGTACTTC. It codes for CASSISGGETQYF.

This sequence joins TRBV2 and TRBJ2-6; no clear D. V was clipped by 11 bases and J by 4 bases, with 15 bases between them. The V gene's germline CDR1 is SNHLY and CDR2 FYNNEI. The CDR3 runs to 14 residues. The CDR3 bases are TGTGCCCGCTCTTCAGGTTCAGGGGCCAACGTCCTGACTTTC. This encodes CARSSGSGANVLTF.

The chain uses TRBV27 and TRBJ1-4; D not resolved. Deletions cut 4 bases from V and 8 bases from J, with 11 bases between. CDR3 length: 13 residues. Germline V gene data show CDR1 as MNHEY and CDR2 as SMNVEV (reference sequence). The CDR3 nucleotides read TGTGCCAGCAGTTACGCCGGGAGCGAAAAACTGTTTTTT. It specifies CASSYAGSEKLFF.

This chain links TRBV11-2 with TRBJ1-4, with D possibly being TRBD1 (5 bases). The CDR3 is 14 residues long. CDR1 SGHAT and CDR2 FQNNGV come from the germline V gene. The V and J ends lost 5 bases and 7 bases respectively, with 14 bases between them. The DNA of the CDR3 is TGTGCCAGCAGCCTAAACAGGCACGGTGAAAAACTGTTTTTT. This codes for CASSLNRHGEKLFF. Variable domain in full (rest from reference TRBV11-2 and TRBJ1-4): EAGVAQSPRYKIIEKRQSVAFWCNPISGHATLYWYQQILGQGPKLLIQFQNNGVVDDSQLPKDRFSAERLKGVDSTLKIQPAKLEDSAVYLCASSLNRHGEKLFFGSGTQLSVL.

This clone was observed a few times. The J gene is TRBJ1-5, the V gene TRBV20-1; D is unresolved. The CDR3 runs to 15 residues. Germline V gene data show CDR1 as DFQATT and CDR2 as SNEGSKA (reference sequence). V gave up 3 bases and J gave up 6 bases, with 18 bases separating them. The CDR3 sequence is CSASKGRSSGQPQHF. In DNA, the CDR3 is TGCAGTGCTAGTAAAGGTAGGAGTTCGGGTCAGCCCCAGCATTTT.

J is TRBJ1-2 and V is TRBV18; 9 bases agree with TRBD1. Germline CDR1 and CDR2: KGHSH and LQKENI. The J segment lost 4 bases and the V segment lost 6 bases, leaving 6 bases of the junction unmatched. There are 14 residues in the CDR3. The chain's CDR3 is CASSKQGAAYGYTF. The CDR3 nucleotides read TGTGCCAGCTCTAAACAGGGGGCGGCCTATGGCTACACCTTC.

This clone turned up a few times. CDR3 DNA: TGTGCCAGCACCATCGTCCGGGACAGGGGGCGGAACCAGCATTTT. Encoded protein: CASTIVRDRGRNQHF. The rearrangement joins TRBV28 to TRBJ1-5, with 12 bases lining up with TRBD1. Germline CDR1 and CDR2: MDHEN and SYDVKM. Germline trimming cut 7 bases from V and 12 bases from J; bases unmatched to any gene: 13. This CDR3 has 15 residues.

The V and J genes are TRBV19 and TRBJ2-3; tentatively, D is TRBD1 (6 bases). V was cut by 4 bases and J by 2 bases, with 13 bases left in between. Per germline, CDR1 LNHDA and CDR2 SQIVND (reference sequence). The CDR3 loop spans 15 amino acids. The CDR3 nucleotides are TGTGCCAGTAGTACCTGGACAGCCTACACAGATACGCAGTATTTT. Protein: CASSTWTAYTDTQYF.

This clone was recorded once. The genes are TRBV4-1 and TRBJ1-2; 8 nucleotides align to TRBD1. V gave up 1 base and J gave up 8 bases; unmatched junction bases: 9. The V gene's germline CDR1 is MGHRA and CDR2 YSYEKL. The CDR3 covers 15 residues. CDR3 sequence reads: CASSQAPQGAQGYTF. DNA for the CDR3: TGCGCCAGCAGCCAAGCCCCCCAGGGGGCTCAGGGCTACACCTTC.

The V and J genes are TRBV7-2 and TRBJ2-3; 7 nucleotides agree with TRBD2. V dropped 7 bases and J dropped 0; count of bases not matched to a gene: 7. The CDR3 loop spans 15 amino acids. Germline V lookup: CDR1 SGHTA, CDR2 FQGNSA. This chain's CDR3 is CASTLSGPSTDTQYF. The CDR3 region has the DNA TGTGCCAGCACCCTTAGCGGGCCCAGCACAGATACGCAGTATTTT.

The chain uses TRBV30 and TRBJ1-3; D unclear. Per germline, CDR1 GTSNPN and CDR2 SVGIG (reference sequence). The CDR3 spans 12 residues. V shed 4 bases and J shed 7 bases, with 11 bases lying between them. CDR3 region: CAWTNGGNTIYF. The DNA for the CDR3 is TGTGCCTGGACTAATGGAGGGAACACCATATATTTT.

The rearrangement uses TRBV19 and TRBJ1-1; 9 bases line up with TRBD1. The V segment lost 4 bases and the J segment 0 bases; nucleotides outside the gene matches: 9. Germline CDR1 and CDR2: LNHDA and SQIVND (reference sequence). The CDR3 loop spans 17 amino acids. CDR3 protein: CASSTPPYRGLNTEAFF. CDR3 DNA: TGTGCCAGTAGTACCCCGCCCTACAGGGGGCTGAACACTGAAGCTTTCTTT.

This chain links TRBV5-1 with TRBJ1-2; maybe TRBD1 (6 bases). The CDR3 is 13 residues long. Germline loops: CDR1 SGHRS, CDR2 YFSETQ. Trimming removed 0 bases from V and 3 bases from J, with 6 bases in between. The CDR3 DNA follows: TGCGCCAGCAGCTTGGGACAGGACTATGGCTACACCTTC. Amino acids: CASSLGQDYGYTF.

The chain employs TRBV11-1 and TRBJ2-7, with 8 bases identical to TRBD1. CDR3 length: 14 residues. V lost 5 bases and J lost 6; bases outside the gene matches: 9. Germline CDR1 SGHAT, CDR2 FQDESV (reference sequence). The CDR3 nucleotides read TGTGCCAGCAGCGCAGGGGGCCCTTTAGGCGAGCAGTACTTC. Translated: CASSAGGPLGEQYF.

The V gene is TRBV5-6, the J gene TRBJ1-1, with unresolved D. This CDR3 contains 14 residues. Germline lookup yields CDR1 SGHDT and CDR2 YYEEEE. Deletions cut 4 bases from V and 5 bases from J, with 15 bases between. The CDR3 nucleotides read TGTGCCAGCAGCCGGACTTCTACCGGGACTGAAGCTTTCTTT. It codes for CASSRTSTGTEAFF.

This rearrangement joins TRBV4-1 to TRBJ2-5, with 7 nucleotides matching TRBD2. Germline lookup yields CDR1 MGHRA and CDR2 YSYEKL. The CDR3 loop spans 15 amino acids. The V and J ends lost 1 base and 4 bases, in that order; junction bases with no gene match: 6. Here the CDR3 DNA reads TGCGCCAGCAGCCAAGTGGCGGGGGTAGGAGAGACCCAGTACTTC. As protein: CASSQVAGVGETQYF.

The chain is built from TRBV7-7 and TRBJ1-1, with D possibly being TRBD1 (5 bases). V was pared by 5 bases and J by 4 bases, with 11 bases between. Germline V gene data show CDR1 as SSHAT and CDR2 as FNYEAQ (reference sequence). The CDR3 consists of 13 residues. This CDR3 reads CASSPRQGTEAFF. CDR3 in DNA: TGTGCCAGCAGCCCCCGGCAGGGCACTGAAGCTTTCTTT.

The gene calls are TRBV27 and TRBJ1-2; a weak D match, TRBD1 (5 bases). Germline V lookup: CDR1 MNHEY, CDR2 SMNVEV (reference sequence). The CDR3 consists of 13 residues. The V end lost 5 bases, the J end lost 5 bases, and 12 bases lay between the germline ends. The CDR3 coding sequence is TGTGCCAGCAGTGACAGCAATAGGTATGGCTACACCTTC. Translating it yields CASSDSNRYGYTF.

As for this clone: The sample carries other DNA sequences with the same CDR3. The chain combines TRBV30 with TRBJ1-5; the D gene is possibly TRBD1 (6 bases). This CDR3 region has 13 residues. Trimming pared 2 bases from V and 7 bases from J, leaving 12 bases between. Germline CDR1 and CDR2: GTSNPN and SVGIG (reference sequence). DNA of the CDR3: TGTGCCTGGAGTCCGGACAGAGAACAGCCCCAGCATTTT. As protein: CAWSPDREQPQHF.

This sequence joins TRBV19 and TRBJ1-6; 8 bases map to TRBD1. This CDR3 comprises 15 residues. Trimming removed 9 bases from V and 6 bases from J; junction bases left unmatched: 10. Germline assignment: CDR1 LNHDA and CDR2 SQIVND (reference sequence). The CDR3 spells CASADPDRANSPLHF. The CDR3 DNA is TGTGCCAGCGCGGACCCGGACAGGGCTAATTCACCCCTCCACTTT.

The chain has TRBV9 and TRBJ2-5; D is possibly TRBD2 (6 bases). V was cut by 4 bases and J by 4 bases, with 17 bases left in between. This CDR3 is built from 15 residues. Germline values: CDR1 SGDLS, CDR2 YYNGEE. CDR3 amino acids: CASSSGTPRGETQYF. The CDR3 DNA is TGTGCCAGCAGCTCCGGGACTCCAAGAGGAGAGACCCAGTACTTC.

This sequence joins TRBV9 and TRBJ2-7, with 8 bases that match TRBD2. V shed 3 bases and J 2 bases; nucleotides not matched to a gene: 7. The CDR3 has 15 residues. The V gene's germline CDR1 is SGDLS and CDR2 YYNGEE. The CDR3 DNA sequence: TGTGCCAGCAGCGCCGCAACTAGCGGTCCCTACGAGCAGTACTTC. Protein product: CASSAATSGPYEQYF.

The chain couples TRBV25-1 to TRBJ2-1, with 8 nucleotides matching TRBD1. The CDR3 spans 16 residues. Germline CDR1 is MGHDK and CDR2 is SYGVNS. J was trimmed by 0 bases and V by 6 bases; bases with no gene match: 7. CDR3 in DNA: TGTGCCAGCAGCCAGCCGACAGGGGACTCCTACAATGAGCAGTTCTTC. Translation: CASSQPTGDSYNEQFF.